Below are 6 T cell receptor beta chains sequenced from a single sample in a study of neoadjuvant nivolumab and ipilimumab in lung cancer. Only in-frame clones appear in the TCRdb table, and some are missing; sequencing was by immunoSEQ multiplex PCR. The sample lists under 5,000 clones; roughly 80% were seen once. The sample here was normal lung tissue adjacent to the tumor, taken after neoadjuvant nivolumab, alone or with ipilimumab, at or shortly before surgery. These TCRs come from an adult with non-small cell lung cancer. Some clones in this sample may be carry-over from other donors' samples.

CDR3 sequence reads: CASSDLGLAGYNEQFF. The CDR3 nucleotides read TGTGCCAGCAGTGACCTAGGACTAGCGGGATACAATGAGCAGTTCTTC. The J gene is TRBJ2-1, the V gene TRBV7-2; 12 nucleotides align to TRBD2. CDR3 size: 16 residues. CDR1 and CDR2 (germline): SGHTA, FQGNSA. With V trimmed by 6 bases and J by 4 bases, 7 bases remained unmatched.

The chain joins TRBV19 to TRBJ2-5, with 8 bases lining up with TRBD1. CDR1 and CDR2 (germline): LNHDA, SQIVND (reference sequence). V lost 3 bases to trimming and J lost 4 bases; unmatched junction nucleotides: 7. The length of the CDR3 is 15 residues. CDR3 sequence reads: CASSITLTGGETQYF. In nucleotides, the CDR3 is TGTGCCAGTAGTATCACTCTTACAGGGGGAGAGACCCAGTACTTC.

The chain uses TRBV2 and TRBJ1-1, with TRBD1 as a possible D gene (5 bases). V was trimmed by 4 bases and J by 0 bases, leaving 9 bases between them. This CDR3 is 14 amino acids long. Germline V gives CDR1 SNHLY, CDR2 FYNNEI. CDR3 coding DNA: TGTGCCAGCAGTGGACAGTTAATGAACACTGAAGCTTTCTTT. This encodes CASSGQLMNTEAFF.

The chain employs TRBV9 and TRBJ1-6, with D uncertain. The germline CDR1 and CDR2 sequences are SGDLS and YYNGEE. The CDR3 is 15 residues long. V gave up 4 bases and J gave up 7 bases, with 15 bases separating them. CDR3 region: CASSPDAGYNSPLHF. The CDR3 DNA sequence: TGTGCCAGCAGCCCCGATGCTGGGTACAATTCACCCCTCCACTTT.

CDR3 bases: TGTGCCAGCAGCTTGGTTTGGGAAGGCTACACCTTC. Its protein product is CASSLVWEGYTF. V gene TRBV5-5 combines with J gene TRBJ1-2; D remains unclear. V lost 0 bases, J lost 8 bases, and 8 bases lay in between. CDR1 is SGHKS and CDR2 is YYEKEE in the germline V gene (reference sequence). The CDR3 extends over 12 amino acids.

The CDR3 nucleotides read TGTGCCAGCTCACCACCCCAGGCCTTGTGGTATGGCTACACCTTC. The encoded protein is CASSPPQALWYGYTF. V gene TRBV18 combines with J gene TRBJ1-2; D is unresolved. V lost 0 bases and J lost 5, with 13 bases in between. Germline V gene data show CDR1 as KGHSH and CDR2 as LQKENI. The CDR3 is 15 residues long.